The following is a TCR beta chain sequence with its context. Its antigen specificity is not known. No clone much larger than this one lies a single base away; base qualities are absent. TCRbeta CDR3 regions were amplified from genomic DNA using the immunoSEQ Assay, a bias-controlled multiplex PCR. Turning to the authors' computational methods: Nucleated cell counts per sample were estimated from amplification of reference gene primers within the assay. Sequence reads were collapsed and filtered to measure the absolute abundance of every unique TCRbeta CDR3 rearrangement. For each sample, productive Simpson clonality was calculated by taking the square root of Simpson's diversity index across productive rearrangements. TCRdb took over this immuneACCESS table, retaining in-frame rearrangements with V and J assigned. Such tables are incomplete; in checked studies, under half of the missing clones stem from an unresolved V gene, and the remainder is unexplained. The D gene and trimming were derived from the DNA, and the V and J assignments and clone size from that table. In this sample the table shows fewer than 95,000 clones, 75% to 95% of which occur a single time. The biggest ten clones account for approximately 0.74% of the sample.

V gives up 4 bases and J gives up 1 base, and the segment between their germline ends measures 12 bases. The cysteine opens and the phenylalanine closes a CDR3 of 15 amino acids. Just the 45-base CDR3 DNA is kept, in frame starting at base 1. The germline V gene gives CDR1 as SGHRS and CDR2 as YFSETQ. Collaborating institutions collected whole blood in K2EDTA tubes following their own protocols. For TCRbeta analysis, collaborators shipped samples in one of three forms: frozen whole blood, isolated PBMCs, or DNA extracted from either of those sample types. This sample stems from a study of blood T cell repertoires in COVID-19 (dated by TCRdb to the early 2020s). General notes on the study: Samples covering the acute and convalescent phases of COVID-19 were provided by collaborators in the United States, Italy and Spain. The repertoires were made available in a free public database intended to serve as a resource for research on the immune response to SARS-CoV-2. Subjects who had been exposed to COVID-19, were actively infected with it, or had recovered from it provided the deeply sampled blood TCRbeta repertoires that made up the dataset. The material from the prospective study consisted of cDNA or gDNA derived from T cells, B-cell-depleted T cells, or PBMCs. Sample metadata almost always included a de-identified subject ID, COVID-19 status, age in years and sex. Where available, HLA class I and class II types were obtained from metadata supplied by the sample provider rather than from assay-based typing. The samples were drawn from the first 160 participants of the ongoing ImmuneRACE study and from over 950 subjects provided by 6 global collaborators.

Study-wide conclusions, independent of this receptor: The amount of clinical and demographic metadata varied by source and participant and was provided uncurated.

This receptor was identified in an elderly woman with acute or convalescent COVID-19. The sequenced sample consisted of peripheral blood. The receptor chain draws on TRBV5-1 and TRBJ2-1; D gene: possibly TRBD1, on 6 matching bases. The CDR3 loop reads CASSITGLSYNEQFF. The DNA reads TGCGCCAGCAGCATAACAGGGTTGTCCTACAATGAGCAGTTCTTC. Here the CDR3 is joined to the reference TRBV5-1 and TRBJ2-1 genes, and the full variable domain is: KAGVTQTPRYLIKTRGQQVTLSCSPISGHRSVSWYQQTPGQGLQFLFEYFSETQRNKGNFPGRFSGRQFSNSRSEMNVSTLELGDSALYLCASSITGLSYNEQFFGPGTRLTVL.